This T cell receptor beta chain is drawn from a study of blood T cell repertoires in COVID-19. Worth noting for this clone: Other nucleotide sequences in the sample specify the same CDR3.

Measured with immunoSEQ multiplex PCR; TCRdb has only the in-frame clones, and not every one. The profile shows 200,000 to 250,000 clones, under 90% of them singletons. Researchers sorted participants into cohorts using their self-reported clinical history. Losses at the gene ends were 0 bases for V and 3 bases for J; bases not matched to a gene: 5. The V gene's germline CDR1 is SGHRS and CDR2 YFSETQ. There are 16 residues in the CDR3. This receptor was obtained from a woman aged 55 to 70 who had recovered from COVID-19. The sample was PBMCs or T cells enriched from blood (not recorded which). The J gene is TRBJ1-4, the V gene TRBV5-1, with TRBD1 matching 7 bases. The CDR3 region is CASSLDFGTANEKLFF. CDR3 coding DNA: TGCGCCAGCAGCTTGGATTTTGGGACAGCTAATGAAAAACTGTTTTTT.